This T cell receptor (beta chain) appears in the sequencing data of a study of metastatic and nonmetastatic thyroid tumors. Study details: From malignant and benign thyroid patients, repertoires in blood and in tumor or nodule tissue were compared. Study results and caveats: Malignant thyroid tumors reportedly had TCR beta diversity that was significantly higher than in benign nodules, in blood and tumor.

Until they underwent thyroid surgery, no patient had received any treatment. V dropped 6 bases and J dropped 3 bases, with 7 bases sitting between them. Germline loops: CDR1 SGHRS, CDR2 YFSETQ. This CDR3 has 11 residues. This clone occurred many times. Antigen unknown. Using MiXCR, TCRdb reanalyzed the PCR reads. The sample holds 25,000 to 30,000 clones, roughly 15% seen once. The clonotype originates from a male donor with papillary thyroid cancer or a benign thyroid nodule (not recorded which). Some clones in this sample may be carry-over from other donors' samples. The chain joins TRBV5-1 to TRBJ2-7; D unclear. Sequencing was carried out using blood. The CDR3 sequence: CASKERYEQYF. CDR3 sequence (DNA): TGCGCCAGCAAGGAACGCTACGAGCAGTACTTC.